Presented here are 21 T cell receptor beta chains from one specimen sequenced in a study of blood T cell repertoires in COVID-19 (dated by TCRdb to between 2020 and 2021). Library construction relied on the immunoSEQ multiplex PCR assay. As stored in TCRdb, this immuneACCESS dataset retains in-frame rearrangements with V and J assigned. A fraction of the clones does not appear; measured against another copy, unresolved V genes explain less than half of the discrepancy, and the remainder lacks a known reason. In this sample the table shows about 120,000 clones, around 90% of which occur a single time. Over 3.5% of the sample is in the top ten clones. Sequencing used peripheral blood. The receptors here all came from a man aged 50 or older with active COVID-19.

This clone was counted only a few times. The chain joins TRBV5-5 to TRBJ2-2; TRBD2 matches 9 bases. The CDR3 is 15 amino acids. Germline CDR1 SGHKS, CDR2 YYEKEE (reference sequence). Trimming took 0 bases from V and 7 from J; bases not matched to a gene: 4. The CDR3: CASSLAAGGYGELFF. The CDR3 coding sequence is TGTGCCAGCAGCTTGGCAGCGGGGGGCTACGGGGAGCTGTTTTTT.

The genes are TRBV25-1 and TRBJ2-5, with 9 bases matching TRBD2. The CDR3 is made up of 15 amino acids. Trimming at V came to 6 bases and at J to 2 bases, leaving 7 bases not matched to a gene. CDR1 and CDR2 from the germline V gene are MGHDK and SYGVNS. The DNA for the CDR3 is TGTGCCAGCAGAAAAGGGACTAGCAATCAAGAGACCCAGTACTTC. Its protein is CASRKGTSNQETQYF.

The V and J genes are TRBV11-3 and TRBJ2-3; 13 nucleotides match TRBD2. This CDR3 has 17 amino acids. V lost 5 bases and J lost 1; bases outside the gene matches: 6. From germline, CDR1 is SGHNT and CDR2 YENEEA. The chain's CDR3 is CASSAGLAGVGTDTQYF. The CDR3 DNA reads TGTGCCAGCAGCGCAGGACTAGCGGGGGTCGGCACAGATACGCAGTATTTT.

The chain recombines TRBV5-6 with TRBJ1-2; TRBD1 matches at 9 bases. Per the germline V gene, CDR1 is SGHDT and CDR2 is YYEEEE. The V segment lost 1 base and the J segment 1 base; nucleotides outside the gene matches: 8. The CDR3 runs 17 residues. The DNA for the CDR3 is TGTGCCAGCAGCTTGTTCGCGGGACAGGGACTTAACTATGGCTACACCTTC. Amino acids: CASSLFAGQGLNYGYTF.

The V gene is TRBV11-2, the J gene TRBJ2-5; unclear D gene. Trimming stripped 2 bases from V and 2 bases from J, with 12 bases between. Per the germline V gene, CDR1 is SGHAT and CDR2 is FQNNGV. The CDR3 loop spans 15 amino acids. CDR3 coding DNA: TGTGCCAGCAGCTTAACCGTGGCCGGGCAAGAGACCCAGTACTTC. Translating gives CASSLTVAGQETQYF. The full variable domain, rest sourced from reference TRBV11-2 and TRBJ2-5, is EAGVAQSPRYKIIEKRQSVAFWCNPISGHATLYWYQQILGQGPKLLIQFQNNGVVDDSQLPKDRFSAERLKGVDSTLKIQPAKLEDSAVYLCASSLTVAGQETQYFGPGTRLLVL.

The chain is built from TRBV11-3 and TRBJ2-3, with D possibly matching TRBD2 (6 bases). Trimming shortened V by 2 bases and J by 3 bases, and 12 bases separated the two germline ends. This CDR3 is built from 15 residues. Germline assignment: CDR1 SGHNT and CDR2 YENEEA. In DNA, the CDR3 is TGTGCCAGCAGCTTAACGGGAGATGGAACAGATACGCAGTATTTT. Translated, it gives CASSLTGDGTDTQYF.

This chain uses TRBV29-1 with TRBJ2-2; 8 bases are a match to TRBD1. V shed 4 bases and J 7 bases; nucleotides not matched to a gene: 2. The CDR3 loop spans 12 amino acids. From germline, CDR1 is SQVTM and CDR2 ANQGSEA. This CDR3 reads CSVGQGHGELFF. In DNA, the CDR3 is TGCAGCGTTGGACAGGGGCACGGGGAGCTGTTTTTT.

The genes are TRBV6-6 and TRBJ2-7; TRBD1 agrees at 9 bases. The germline CDR1 and CDR2 sequences are MNHNY and SVGAGI (reference sequence). J gave up 1 base and V 6 bases, and 4 bases lay outside the gene matches. CDR3 length equals 14 residues. The CDR3 loop reads CASRPGQGSYEQYF. The CDR3 DNA is TGTGCCAGCAGGCCGGGACAGGGTTCCTACGAGCAGTACTTC.

The genes are TRBV19 and TRBJ1-5; 9 bases are a match to TRBD1. Germline CDR1 is LNHDA and CDR2 is SQIVND (reference sequence). The length of the CDR3 is 15 residues. The J segment lost 3 bases and the V segment lost 5 bases, leaving 5 bases of the junction unmatched. CDR3 protein: CASSGWDRANQPQHF. CDR3 DNA sequence: TGTGCCAGTAGTGGATGGGACAGGGCCAATCAGCCCCAGCATTTT.

The chain is built from TRBV25-1 and TRBJ1-4; D is uncertain. The V end lost 1 base, the J end lost 8 bases, and 11 bases lay between the germline ends. Germline CDR1 and CDR2: MGHDK and SYGVNS. The CDR3 consists of 14 residues. The CDR3 DNA reads TGTGCCAGCAGTGAATTCGGAAGGGAGGAAAAACTGTTTTTT. It encodes CASSEFGREEKLFF.

J is TRBJ1-1 and V is TRBV2; the match to TRBD1 covers 10 bases. Germline-derived CDR1 and CDR2 are SNHLY and FYNNEI. The V segment lost 6 bases and the J segment 1 base; nucleotides outside the gene matches: 5. CDR3 length equals 15 residues. CDR3 bases: TGTGCCAGCAGCTATAGACAGGGGGCGAACACTGAAGCTTTCTTT. Its protein product is CASSYRQGANTEAFF. Filled out from reference TRBV2 and TRBJ1-1, the complete variable domain reads EPEVTQTPSHQVTQMGQEVILRCVPISNHLYFYWYRQILGQKVEFLVSFYNNEISEKSEIFDDQFSVERPDGSNFTLKIRSTKLEDSAMYFCASSYRQGANTEAFFGQGTRLTVV.

The CDR3 nucleotides are TGTGCCAGCAGTGATGAGACTAGCGGCTCCTACGAGCAGTACTTC. As protein: CASSDETSGSYEQYF. The rearrangement joins TRBV2 to TRBJ2-7, with 9 bases lining up with TRBD2. The ends lost 3 bases at V and 0 bases at J; junction bases unmatched: 3. The CDR3 spans 15 residues. Germline values: CDR1 SNHLY, CDR2 FYNNEI.

V and J are TRBV28 and TRBJ1-4; the D gene is possibly TRBD1 (5 bases). The CDR3 covers 15 residues. Germline V gene data show CDR1 as MDHEN and CDR2 as SYDVKM. V was pared by 2 bases and J by 5 bases, with 12 bases between. The CDR3 is CASSLEGLRNEKLFF. CDR3 nucleotides: TGTGCCAGCAGTTTAGAGGGACTGAGAAATGAAAAACTGTTTTTT.

The rearrangement uses TRBV5-4 and TRBJ2-5; TRBD1 agrees at 12 bases. The V gene end was trimmed by 4 bases and the J gene end by 5 bases; junction bases not matched to a gene: 3. The CDR3 covers 14 residues. Germline CDR1 SGHNT, CDR2 YYREEE (reference sequence). The CDR3 spells CASSRDRGLETQYF. DNA of the CDR3: TGTGCCAGCAGCCGGGACAGGGGGCTGGAGACCCAGTACTTC.

The J gene is TRBJ2-1, the V gene TRBV7-9, with D maybe TRBD2 (6 bases). Deletions cut 7 bases from V and 9 bases from J, with 19 bases between. The CDR3 loop spans 14 amino acids. Germline V gene sequence: CDR1 SEHNR, CDR2 FQNEAQ (reference sequence). The CDR3 DNA is TGTGCCAGCATCAAAAGGGACTCGATCGGTGAGCAGTTCTTC. This codes for CASIKRDSIGEQFF.

This chain links TRBV25-1 with TRBJ2-5; possible D gene TRBD1, 5 bases. Germline V gene lookup returns CDR1 MGHDK and CDR2 SYGVNS. Trimming removed 1 base from V and 2 bases from J, with 8 bases in between. The CDR3 has 14 residues. The CDR3 nucleotides are TGTGCCAGCAGTGAATGGGGCAGGCAAGAGACCCAGTACTTC. Translation: CASSEWGRQETQYF.

Concerning this clone: Distinct nucleotide sequences in the sample also encode this CDR3. The V and J genes are TRBV6-2 or TRBV6-3 and TRBJ1-5; D is undetermined. Trimming took off 4 bases at V and 2 bases at J, with 9 bases between the two ends. The CDR3 spans 14 residues. Germline lookup yields CDR1 MNHEY and CDR2 SVGEGT. The CDR3 loop is CASSLDSRNQPQHF. The CDR3 coding sequence is TGTGCCAGCAGTTTGGACTCCCGCAATCAGCCCCAGCATTTT.

The V gene is TRBV7-6, the J gene TRBJ2-1; 10 positions agree with TRBD2. Per the germline V gene, CDR1 is SGHVS and CDR2 is FNYEAQ. The CDR3 has 17 amino acids. Trimming cost V 5 bases and J 4 bases; bases outside gene matches: 11. The DNA of the CDR3 is TGTGCCAGCAGCCCACGGTCCGGGACTAGCGTGTACAATGAGCAGTTCTTC. Translated: CASSPRSGTSVYNEQFF.

The chain uses TRBV2 and TRBJ1-5, with 7 bases lining up with TRBD1. The CDR3 consists of 15 residues. CDR1 SNHLY and CDR2 FYNNEI come from the germline V gene. V was clipped by 6 bases and J by 0 bases; unmatched bases: 5. CDR3 DNA sequence: TGTGCCAGCAGGGGACAGACTAATAGCAATCAGCCCCAGCATTTT. Protein: CASRGQTNSNQPQHF. Combining the CDR3 with reference TRBV2 and TRBJ1-5 gives the whole variable domain EPEVTQTPSHQVTQMGQEVILRCVPISNHLYFYWYRQILGQKVEFLVSFYNNEISEKSEIFDDQFSVERPDGSNFTLKIRSTKLEDSAMYFCASRGQTNSNQPQHFGDGTRLSIL.

The genes are TRBV5-5 and TRBJ1-5; possible D gene TRBD1, 6 bases. CDR3 length: 14 residues. The V end was cut by 3 bases, the J end by 2 bases, with 9 bases between. Germline V gene sequence: CDR1 SGHKS, CDR2 YYEKEE (reference sequence). CDR3 nucleotide sequence: TGTGCCAGCAGCTGGGGGCAGGGCAATCAGCCCCAGCATTTT. It is translated as CASSWGQGNQPQHF.

This chain links TRBV6-1 with TRBJ1-1, with D perhaps matching TRBD1 (6 bases). The germline CDR1 and CDR2 sequences are MNHNS and SASEGT. The V end lost 2 bases, the J end lost 2 bases, and 12 bases lay between the germline ends. The CDR3 totals 15 residues. The CDR3 DNA reads as TGTGCCAGCAGTGAACCTGGACAGCCTAACACTGAAGCTTTCTTT. Protein product: CASSEPGQPNTEAFF.